The 9 T cell receptor beta chains below come from one sample, sequenced in a study of OX40 agonist ivuxolimab in advanced cancers. Sequencing used immunoSEQ multiplex PCR; TCRdb keeps in-frame clones, though not all of them. This table holds 76,000 or so clones, about 89% found once. Sample: CD4+ or CD8+ T cells sorted from blood, taken in a trial of the OX40 agonist ivuxolimab. The receptors were sampled from an adult with an advanced solid tumor such as melanoma, head and neck, liver or kidney cancer.

The chain has TRBV9 and TRBJ1-1, with D possibly TRBD1 on 6 matching bases. The germline V and J ends were trimmed by 3 bases and 0 bases, with 21 bases remaining between them. The CDR3 covers 18 residues. Per germline, CDR1 SGDLS and CDR2 YYNGEE. CDR3 coding DNA: TGTGCCAGCAGCGAGGGCACAGGGAGTTACTCAGTGAACACTGAAGCTTTCTTT. This encodes CASSEGTGSYSVNTEAFF. The full variable domain, completed using reference TRBV9 and TRBJ1-1, is DSGVTQTPKHLITATGQRVTLRCSPRSGDLSVYWYQQSLDQGLQFLIQYYNGEERAKGNILERFSAQQFPDLHSELNLSSLELGDSALYFCASSEGTGSYSVNTEAFFGQGTRLTVV.

This sequence joins TRBV5-1 and TRBJ2-7; 8 bases are a match to TRBD2. This CDR3 is built from 17 residues. V lost 4 bases to trimming and J lost 2 bases; unmatched junction nucleotides: 14. The germline V gene has CDR1 SGHRS and CDR2 YFSETQ. The CDR3, as DNA: TGCGCCAGCAGCCCCCCCGGGGGGGCGGGGGCAGCCTACGAGCAGTACTTC. It encodes CASSPPGGAGAAYEQYF.

The chain has TRBV18 and TRBJ2-7; perhaps TRBD2 as D (6 bases). The V gene lost 1 base and the J gene lost 0 bases, with 13 bases spanning the gap. The CDR3 contains 16 residues. The germline V gene encodes CDR1 KGHSH and CDR2 LQKENI. Here the CDR3 reads CASSPRAEGSSYEQYF. CDR3 in DNA: TGTGCCAGCTCACCACGGGCGGAGGGAAGCTCCTACGAGCAGTACTTC. The whole variable domain, remainder taken from reference TRBV18 and TRBJ2-7, is NAGVMQNPRHLVRRRGQEARLRCSPMKGHSHVYWYRQLPEEGLKFMVYLQKENIIDESGMPKERFSAEFPKEGPSILRIQQVVRGDSAAYFCASSPRAEGSSYEQYFGPGTRLTVT.

The V call is TRBV28, the J call TRBJ1-2; D is ambiguous. Germline V CDR1 and CDR2: MDHEN, SYDVKM. CDR3 length equals 17 residues. Trimming took off 7 bases at V and 1 base at J, with 22 bases between the two ends. The CDR3 DNA is TGTGCCAGCATCCCAGGCCCATCCTCAGGTGGTAACTATGGCTACACCTTC. It codes for CASIPGPSSGGNYGYTF.

This chain joins TRBV7-9 and TRBJ1-3; the D is unclear. This CDR3 is built from 15 residues. Germline-derived CDR1 and CDR2 are SEHNR and FQNEAQ (reference sequence). The V end lost 1 base, the J end lost 0 bases, and 7 bases lay between the germline ends. The CDR3 region is CASSLGDNSGNTIYF. The CDR3 region has the DNA TGTGCCAGCAGCTTAGGAGACAACTCTGGAAACACCATATATTTT. Full variable domain (outside the CDR3, taken from reference TRBV7-9 and TRBJ1-3): DTGVSQNPRHKITKRGQNVTFRCDPISEHNRLYWYRQTLGQGPEFLTYFQNEAQLEKSRLLSDRFSAERPKGSFSTLEIQRTEQGDSAMYLCASSLGDNSGNTIYFGEGSWLTVV.

The chain couples TRBV18 to TRBJ2-5; D ambiguous. The CDR3 extends over 13 amino acids. Germline V gene lookup returns CDR1 KGHSH and CDR2 LQKENI. V was shortened by 6 bases and J by 4 bases, with 12 bases between the two germline ends. CDR3 protein: CASSRGQGETQYF. DNA for the CDR3: TGTGCCAGCTCCCGAGGCCAAGGAGAGACCCAGTACTTC.

The J gene is TRBJ2-1, the V gene TRBV19; 13 bases line up with TRBD2. Germline V lookup: CDR1 LNHDA, CDR2 SQIVND (reference sequence). This CDR3 has 16 residues. With V trimmed by 2 bases and J by 4 bases, 2 bases remained unmatched. The CDR3 nucleotides read TGTGCCAGTAGTATAACTAGCGGGAGGGGTTACAATGAGCAGTTCTTC. As protein: CASSITSGRGYNEQFF.

The V and J genes are TRBV30 and TRBJ1-4, with D unresolved. Trimming pared 4 bases from V and 8 bases from J, leaving 23 bases between. This CDR3 comprises 16 residues. CDR1 GTSNPN and CDR2 SVGIG come from the germline V gene (reference sequence). CDR3 nucleotides: TGTGCCTGGACCCAGTTACCTCCACGGTCGGGCGAAAAACTGTTTTTT. Translated: CAWTQLPPRSGEKLFF.

The V gene is TRBV11-2, the J gene TRBJ2-5; D is undetermined. The CDR3 sequence is 12 residues long. Looked up from germline, CDR1 is SGHAT and CDR2 is FQNNGV. V gave up 8 bases and J gave up 1 base, with 8 bases separating them. The CDR3 DNA sequence: TGTGCCAGCGGTCGGGCCCAAGAGACCCAGTACTTC. Translated, it gives CASGRAQETQYF.